What follows describes a single T cell receptor beta chain. The antigen this receptor binds is unknown. No much larger clone exists at a distance of one base, and base qualities are not known. These data come from a study of CD49a tissue-resident CD8 T cells in human skin (dated by TCRdb to the late 2010s). About the study as a whole: Tissue-resident memory CD8+ T cell subsets in human skin, defined by CD49a, CD69 and CD103 expression, were examined in the study.

For five healthy donors, CD8+ T cells were sorted from blood, dermis and epidermis, and the TCR beta CDR3 regions of these cells were analysed. All TCR-sequenced donors were healthy individuals, and each provided both blood and skin samples. CD8+ T cell populations were isolated by sorting before TCR beta sequencing. The V end loses 8 bases and the J end loses 8 bases, and a stretch of 15 bases separates them. The CDR3 covers 12 residues, taking in both the cysteine and the phenylalanine. Only the CDR3 portion is preserved as DNA: 36 bases, with reading frame beginning at the first base. CDR1 and CDR2, looked up from the germline V gene (reference sequence), are MNHEY and SMNVEV. Library construction relied on the immunoSEQ multiplex PCR assay. As for how the authors treated the data: Frequencies of TCR V beta family usage were compared among the sorted CD8+ T cell populations from blood, dermis and epidermis. In its TCRdb copy, this immuneACCESS table keeps in-frame sequences only and misses some clones. Where compared with another copy, unresolved V genes explain less than half of these, and the others have no known cause. V and J calls and clone size are copied from that table; D and trimming were computed from the DNA. This sample gives approximately 1,500 clones in total; around three quarters of them show up just once. Together, the top ten hold over 35% of the sample.

This receptor was taken from a human donor in good health. Recombination joined TRBV27 with TRBJ1-2, with TRBD1 perhaps the D gene, on 5 matching bases. Sample: CLA- CD8+ effector memory T cells sorted from blood. The CDR3 reads CASSGGSLGYTF. The bases are TGTGCCAGCTCCGGGGGGAGCTTGGGCTACACCTTC.